This T cell receptor (beta chain) was observed in a study of cytomegalovirus exposure and HLA in healthy donors. Looking at the study overall: The roughly 120 validation repertoires, a later analysis reported, used the same platform as the approximately 630 first-cohort repertoires. General study results and limits: In the roughly 130 validation repertoires, a later analysis found that first-cohort TCR clusters tended to co-occur.

The assay was immunoSEQ multiplex PCR, and TCRdb's table has in-frame clones only and misses some. Altogether about 200,000 clones are present, about 81% being singletons, with the ten largest covering over 0.95%. With regard to this clone: What it binds is not known.

The CDR3 is made up of 17 amino acids. Trimming pared 4 bases from V and 0 bases from J, leaving 18 bases between. Germline lookup yields CDR1 KGHSH and CDR2 LQKENI. What was sequenced was PBMCs. The chain joins TRBV18 to TRBJ1-2; D is ambiguous. The TCR was taken from a woman aged 25 to 45 in good health and CMV-seronegative. CDR3 protein: CASSLQRDQSPNYGYTF. The CDR3 nucleotides read TGTGCCAGCTCACTCCAACGGGATCAGTCCCCTAACTATGGCTACACCTTC.